This TCR beta chain stems from a study of T cells in Graves' hyperthyroidism and ophthalmopathy. The germline V gene has CDR1 SNHLY and CDR2 FYNNEI. V was cut by 4 bases and J by 7 bases, with 23 bases left in between. CDR3 length equals 17 residues. The investigators amplified TCR beta CDR3 regions from RNA transcripts. TCR CDR3 regions were first amplified by RT-PCR with HTBI primers. In TCRdb, the multiplex PCR reads were re-called with MiXCR into one record per CDR3 protein. The repertoire holds a few hundred thousand distinct CDR3 sequences, about 15% seen once, with roughly 5.7% in the top ten. The study collected blood at first hyperthyroidism diagnosis, before any ophthalmopathy symptoms arose. General study findings and limits: Ophthalmopathy and stable hyperthyroidism were told apart by a 13 V-J model.

At least ten counts were recorded for this clonotype. Its antigen is still unknown. This sequence was found in a woman in her 30s with Graves' hyperthyroidism that later progressed to Graves' ophthalmopathy. Sequences were obtained from blood. This sequence joins TRBV2 and TRBJ2-1, with a weak D call TRBD2 (5 bases). CDR3 residues: CASSGFRAEPRKNEQFF. As DNA, the CDR3 is TGTGCCAGCAGTGGATTTCGAGCGGAGCCCAGGAAAAATGAGCAGTTCTTC.